Below, 30 T cell receptor beta chains from the same sample are listed, as sequenced in a study of T cell responses to AZD1222 COVID-19 vaccine. The protocol was immunoSEQ multiplex PCR, while the TCRdb copy is restricted to in-frame clones and leaves out a portion. The repertoire consists of some 97,000 clones, with around nine tenths occurring once and the leading ten covering about 3%. The material sequenced was peripheral blood, taken on day 0 of AZD1222 vaccination. The source is an adult in good health.

This sequence joins TRBV11-2 and TRBJ2-7; D might be TRBD2 (6 bases). The ends were cut back, 1 base at V and 2 bases at J, with 18 bases in the middle. The CDR3 covers 17 residues. The V gene's germline CDR1 is SGHAT and CDR2 FQNNGV. The CDR3 is CASSLVPSRDLPYEQYF. DNA for the CDR3: TGTGCCAGCAGCTTAGTCCCCTCCCGGGACTTGCCCTACGAGCAGTACTTC.

As for this clone: The sample has other DNA sequences that encode this CDR3 too. The J gene is TRBJ1-1, the V gene TRBV7-9; D is undetermined. The CDR3 totals 14 residues. Per the germline V gene, CDR1 is SEHNR and CDR2 is FQNEAQ (reference sequence). Trimming pared 3 bases from V and 1 base from J, leaving 9 bases between. CDR3 sequence (DNA): TGTGCCAGCAGCTTGGGTAGGGAGAACACTGAAGCTTTCTTT. Residues: CASSLGRENTEAFF.

V and J are TRBV29-1 and TRBJ1-2, with D perhaps matching TRBD1 (6 bases). Germline assignment: CDR1 SQVTM and CDR2 ANQGSEA. The V end lost 4 bases, the J end lost 1 base, and 10 bases lay between the germline ends. The CDR3 is 13 amino acids. In nucleotides, the CDR3 is TGCAGCGTTGGGGACACACGTAACTATGGCTACACCTTC. Its protein product is CSVGDTRNYGYTF.

This chain links TRBV28 with TRBJ1-2; D uncertain. The CDR3 extends over 12 amino acids. Germline lookup yields CDR1 MDHEN and CDR2 SYDVKM. V gave up 3 bases and J gave up 5 bases, with 7 bases separating them. DNA for the CDR3: TGTGCCAGCAGTTTCCTGGCTTATGGCTACACCTTC. As protein: CASSFLAYGYTF.

This clone was recorded only once. The chain uses TRBV6-1 and TRBJ2-5; D perhaps matches TRBD2 (7 bases). The CDR3 runs to 14 residues. Germline-derived CDR1 and CDR2 are MNHNS and SASEGT. V lost 3 bases and J 5 bases, leaving 13 bases between the germline ends. The CDR3 DNA is TGTGCCAGCAGTGATGGGGGGGCAGGGGAGACCCAGTACTTC. It specifies CASSDGGAGETQYF.

The chain couples TRBV7-2 to TRBJ1-3; possibly TRBD1 for D (6 bases). This CDR3 has 15 amino acids. V was clipped by 5 bases and J by 4 bases, with 15 bases between them. Germline V CDR1 and CDR2: SGHTA, FQGNSA. CDR3 DNA sequence: TGTGCCAGCAGCGGCAGGGGTCTTGGCGGAAACACCATATATTTT. Translation: CASSGRGLGGNTIYF. The full variable domain, its missing parts supplied by reference TRBV7-2 and TRBJ1-3, is GAGVSQSPSNKVTEKGKDVELRCDPISGHTALYWYRQSLGQGLEFLIYFQGNSAPDKSGLPSDRFSAERTGGSVSTLTIQRTQQEDSAVYLCASSGRGLGGNTIYFGEGSWLTVV.

This clone has only a few counts. The J gene is TRBJ1-2, the V gene TRBV6-2 or TRBV6-3, with TRBD1 as a possible D gene (5 bases). The CDR3 has 14 residues. The V end lost 2 bases, the J end lost 4 bases, and 11 bases lay between the germline ends. Germline V gene sequence: CDR1 MNHEY, CDR2 SVGEGT. CDR3 sequence: CASSYPPGGYGYTF. Here the CDR3 DNA reads TGTGCCAGCAGTTACCCCCCGGGGGGCTATGGCTACACCTTC.

This clone was seen a few times. The chain carries TRBV9 and TRBJ1-3; TRBD1 agrees at 7 bases. Looked up from germline, CDR1 is SGDLS and CDR2 is YYNGEE. There are 15 residues in the CDR3. The V segment lost 0 bases and the J segment 3 bases; nucleotides outside the gene matches: 3. The CDR3 DNA reads TGTGCCAGCAGCGTAGGTTCAGGGGGTGGAAACACCATATATTTT. This gives the protein CASSVGSGGGNTIYF.

The chain has TRBV4-1 and TRBJ1-4; D is uncertain. The CDR3 covers 15 residues. Germline V gives CDR1 MGHRA, CDR2 YSYEKL. Trimming removed 0 bases at V and 5 bases at J, with 10 bases between. This chain's CDR3 is CASSQEQTGNEKLFF. DNA for the CDR3: TGCGCCAGCAGCCAAGAACAGACGGGCAATGAAAAACTGTTTTTT.

This clone was picked up a small number of times. The chain combines TRBV15 with TRBJ1-6, with TRBD1 matching 9 bases. CDR1 is LNHNV, CDR2 YYDKDF, per germline (reference sequence). V lost 3 bases and J lost 7; bases outside the gene matches: 7. The CDR3 sequence is 16 residues long. CDR3 coding DNA: TGTGCCACCAGCAGCCATTGGGGACAGGGAAATTCACCCCTCCACTTT. Residues: CATSSHWGQGNSPLHF. The variable domain in full, with the rest retrieved from reference TRBV15 and TRBJ1-6, is DAMVIQNPRYQVTQFGKPVTLSCSQTLNHNVMYWYQQKSSQAPKLLFHYYDKDFNNEADTPDNFQSRRPNTSFCFLDIRSPGLGDTAMYLCATSSHWGQGNSPLHFGNGTRLTVT.

The chain carries TRBV19 and TRBJ2-3; either TRBD1 or TRBD2 may supply D (6 bases each). Germline CDR1 is LNHDA and CDR2 is SQIVND (reference sequence). The V gene lost 7 bases and the J gene lost 2 bases, with 13 bases spanning the gap. This CDR3 contains 14 residues. The CDR3 loop is CASTRGPNTDTQYF. The CDR3 DNA reads as TGTGCCAGTACCCGGGGGCCAAACACAGATACGCAGTATTTT.

This clone was observed a few times. This CDR3 reads CASSLRQVSGYTF. The CDR3 bases are TGTGCCAGCAGCTTACGACAGGTGTCTGGCTACACCTTC. The V and J genes are TRBV5-8 and TRBJ1-2; the D gene is possibly TRBD1 (6 bases). Trimming pared 2 bases from V and 7 bases from J, leaving 12 bases between. CDR3 length: 13 residues. Germline V gives CDR1 SGHTS, CDR2 YDEGEE.

This chain joins TRBV6-5 and TRBJ2-2; no clear D gene. Germline V gene data show CDR1 as MNHEY and CDR2 as SVGAGI. Trimming left V 5 bases short and J 1 base short, with 8 bases between. The CDR3 loop spans 14 amino acids. The CDR3 is CASSNRWNTGELFF. The CDR3, as DNA: TGTGCCAGCAGTAATCGATGGAACACCGGGGAGCTGTTTTTT.

V and J are TRBV28 and TRBJ1-5; perhaps TRBD1 as D (6 bases). This CDR3 has 13 residues. V was trimmed by 7 bases and J by 4 bases, leaving 11 bases between them. Germline values: CDR1 MDHEN, CDR2 SYDVKM. This chain's CDR3 is CASKDRPNQPQHF. DNA of the CDR3: TGTGCCAGCAAGGACAGACCAAATCAGCCCCAGCATTTT.

The chain combines TRBV7-9 with TRBJ1-2, with no clear D. V lost 2 bases to trimming and J lost 3 bases, with 7 bases between them. This CDR3 is built from 13 residues. Germline loops: CDR1 SEHNR, CDR2 FQNEAQ (reference sequence). The chain's CDR3 is CASSLQLDYGYTF. The CDR3 coding sequence is TGTGCCAGCAGCTTACAACTGGACTATGGCTACACCTTC.

V and J are TRBV19 and TRBJ1-5; 8 nucleotides align to TRBD1. The junction had 13 bases not matched to a gene; V was cut back by 9 bases and J by 6 bases. The CDR3 totals 15 residues. Per the germline V gene, CDR1 is LNHDA and CDR2 is SQIVND (reference sequence). The CDR3 region is CASKETGAGGQPQHF. CDR3 nucleotides: TGTGCCAGCAAGGAGACAGGGGCGGGCGGTCAGCCCCAGCATTTT.

This sequence joins TRBV12-3 or TRBV12-4 and TRBJ1-1, with D unclear. The ends were cut back, 6 bases at V and 2 bases at J, with 4 bases in the middle. The CDR3 sequence is 11 residues long. The CDR3 here is CASRRNTEAFF. CDR3 bases: TGTGCCAGCAGGCGTAACACTGAAGCTTTCTTT.

CDR3 coding DNA: TGTGCCAGCAGCGTCGGACAGCGCGGCTACACCTTC. It encodes CASSVGQRGYTF. V is TRBV3-1 (or the pseudogene TRBV3-2) and J is TRBJ1-2; TRBD1 is a possible D gene (6 bases). This CDR3 region has 12 residues. Trimming cost V 5 bases and J 8 bases, with 12 bases left between them. The V gene's germline CDR1 is LGHDT and CDR2 YNNKEL (reference sequence).

The genes are TRBV5-8 and TRBJ1-6; TRBD1 aligns across 9 bases. The V segment lost 1 base and the J segment 8 bases; nucleotides outside the gene matches: 7. The CDR3 consists of 16 residues. The germline CDR1 and CDR2 sequences are SGHTS and YDEGEE. This chain's CDR3 is CASSLRWGQGHSPLHF. As DNA, the CDR3 is TGTGCCAGCAGCTTGAGGTGGGGACAGGGCCATTCACCCCTCCACTTT. The whole variable domain, remainder taken from reference TRBV5-8 and TRBJ1-6, is EAGVTQSPTHLIKTRGQQATLRCSPISGHTSVYWYQQALGLGLQFLLWYDEGEERNRGNFPPRFSGRQFPNYSSELNVNALELEDSALYLCASSLRWGQGHSPLHFGNGTRLTVT.

The chain has TRBV15 and TRBJ2-2, with a tentative D call TRBD2 (5 bases). V dropped 3 bases and J dropped 4 bases, with 9 bases sitting between them. The germline CDR1 and CDR2 sequences are LNHNV and YYDKDF (reference sequence). The CDR3 extends over 14 amino acids. The CDR3 coding sequence is TGTGCCACCAGCAGCTGGACTTCCACCGGGGAGCTGTTTTTT. Its protein is CATSSWTSTGELFF. The variable domain in full, with the rest retrieved from reference TRBV15 and TRBJ2-2, is DAMVIQNPRYQVTQFGKPVTLSCSQTLNHNVMYWYQQKSSQAPKLLFHYYDKDFNNEADTPDNFQSRRPNTSFCFLDIRSPGLGDTAMYLCATSSWTSTGELFFGEGSRLTVL.

The chain combines TRBV4-2 with TRBJ2-1, with 14 bases fitting TRBD2. V trimming: 1 base; J trimming: 10 bases; junction bases outside the gene matches: 0. Germline loops: CDR1 LGHNA, CDR2 YNFKEQ. CDR3 length equals 14 residues. In nucleotides, the CDR3 is TGTGCCAGCAGCCAAGGGACTAGCGGGGGGGAGCAGTTCTTC. It encodes CASSQGTSGGEQFF.

The chain links TRBV20-1 to TRBJ2-3; 10 nucleotides align to TRBD2. The CDR3 covers 14 residues. V shed 3 bases and J 5 bases; nucleotides not matched to a gene: 5. The germline V gene encodes CDR1 DFQATT and CDR2 SNEGSKA (reference sequence). The CDR3 DNA is TGCAGTGCTAGTAGCGGGGGGTTCGGAGATACGCAGTATTTT. This encodes CSASSGGFGDTQYF.

V and J are TRBV12-3 or TRBV12-4 and TRBJ1-5, with unresolved D. Trimming removed 5 bases from V and 4 bases from J, with 6 bases in between. This CDR3 spans 12 amino acids. The chain's CDR3 is CASSRKNQPQHF. The CDR3 DNA follows: TGTGCCAGCAGTAGGAAAAATCAGCCCCAGCATTTT.

The gene calls are TRBV25-1 and TRBJ1-6; D is perhaps TRBD1 (6 bases). The V gene lost 5 bases and the J gene lost 9 bases, with 20 bases spanning the gap. Germline CDR1 MGHDK, CDR2 SYGVNS. CDR3 length: 16 amino acids. CDR3 sequence: CASSSSRTGWSSPLHF. The CDR3 region has the DNA TGTGCCAGCAGTTCATCCCGAACAGGGTGGAGTTCACCCCTCCACTTT.

J is TRBJ1-2 and V is TRBV5-1; 7 bases line up with TRBD1. CDR1 and CDR2 (germline): SGHRS, YFSETQ. The V gene end was trimmed by 5 bases and the J gene end by 1 base; junction bases not matched to a gene: 8. The CDR3 contains 15 residues. The CDR3 DNA sequence: TGCGCCAGCAGTGGCGGGACAGAGTTTAACTATGGCTACACCTTC. It yields the protein CASSGGTEFNYGYTF.

The chain recombines TRBV5-6 with TRBJ2-3, with a tentative D call TRBD2 (6 bases). This CDR3 spans 15 amino acids. The germline V gene has CDR1 SGHDT and CDR2 YYEEEE. Trimming left V 7 bases short and J 1 base short, with 16 bases between. CDR3 bases: TGTGCCAGCTCCGGTAGGACGGGGGGCACAGATACGCAGTATTTT. This translates into CASSGRTGGTDTQYF.

The chain uses TRBV9 and TRBJ2-3; 12 nucleotides match TRBD2. V shed 1 base and J 10 bases; nucleotides not matched to a gene: 4. From germline, CDR1 is SGDLS and CDR2 YYNGEE. This CDR3 spans 14 amino acids. DNA for the CDR3: TGTGCCAGCAGCGTACTAGCGGGGGGGCAGGCGCAGTATTTT. Protein product: CASSVLAGGQAQYF. The full variable domain, in which reference TRBV9 and TRBJ2-3 provide the parts outside the CDR3, is DSGVTQTPKHLITATGQRVTLRCSPRSGDLSVYWYQQSLDQGLQFLIQYYNGEERAKGNILERFSAQQFPDLHSELNLSSLELGDSALYFCASSVLAGGQAQYFGPGTRLTVL.

The chain combines TRBV2 with TRBJ1-5; a weak D match, TRBD1 (5 bases). Trimming shortened V by 6 bases and J by 5 bases, and 11 bases separated the two germline ends. Germline V gene lookup returns CDR1 SNHLY and CDR2 FYNNEI. This CDR3 has 13 amino acids. The CDR3 region has the DNA TGTGCCAGCAGGGGGGGACGGGATCAGCCCCAGCATTTT. Its protein product is CASRGGRDQPQHF.

The chain employs TRBV4-3 and TRBJ1-3, with D possibly being TRBD1 (5 bases). V shed 0 bases and J shed 2 bases, with 14 bases lying between them. This CDR3 spans 17 amino acids. Germline loops: CDR1 LGHNA, CDR2 YSLEER. As DNA, the CDR3 is TGCGCCAGCAGCCAAGATGAGGGCAGGGTGGCTGGAAACACCATATATTTT. Translation: CASSQDEGRVAGNTIYF.

The rearrangement uses TRBV7-9 and TRBJ1-1, with D tentatively TRBD1 (5 bases). The V gene lost 5 bases and the J gene lost 4 bases, with 14 bases spanning the gap. CDR3 length: 14 amino acids. CDR1 SEHNR and CDR2 FQNEAQ come from the germline V gene (reference sequence). CDR3 loop: CASSHSGRATEAFF. The CDR3 region has the DNA TGTGCCAGCAGCCACTCAGGGAGGGCCACTGAAGCTTTCTTT.